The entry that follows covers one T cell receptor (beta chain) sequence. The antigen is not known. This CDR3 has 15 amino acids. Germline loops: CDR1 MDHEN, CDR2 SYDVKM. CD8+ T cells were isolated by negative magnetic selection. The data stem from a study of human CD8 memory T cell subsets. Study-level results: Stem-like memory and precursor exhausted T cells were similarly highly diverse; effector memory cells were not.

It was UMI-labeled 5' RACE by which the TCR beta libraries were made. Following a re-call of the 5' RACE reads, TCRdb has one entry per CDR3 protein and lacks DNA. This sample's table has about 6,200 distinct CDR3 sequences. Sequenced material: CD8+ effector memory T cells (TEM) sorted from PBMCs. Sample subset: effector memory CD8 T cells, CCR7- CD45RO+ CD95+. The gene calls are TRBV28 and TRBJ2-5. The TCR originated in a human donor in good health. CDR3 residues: CASSLLQDYQETQYF.